The following is a T cell receptor beta chain sequence with its context. What it binds is unknown. Sampled while nominally healthy, donors likely had unrecorded immune exposures. The data were taken from a study of cytomegalovirus exposure and HLA in healthy donors. General study findings and limits: The authors later found TCR association rates varying by HLA locus, with DRB1 most and HLA-C fewest. One cluster of highly shared sequence variants probably arose as a sequencing artifact.

Germline-derived CDR1 and CDR2 are SEHNR and FQNEAQ (reference sequence). The CDR3 runs 13 residues. Trimming removed 5 bases from V and 2 bases from J, with 9 bases in between. The PCR made use of 60 Vbeta and 13 Jbeta primers. Profiled with immunoSEQ multiplex PCR; TCRdb holds only in-frame clones, not every one. The sample yields hundreds of thousands of clones, 82% seen once. This clonotype was sampled from a man aged 35-49 years in good health and CMV-seropositive. The specimen was PBMCs. The chain employs TRBV7-9 and TRBJ2-5; D perhaps matches TRBD2 (6 bases). CDR3 in amino acids: CASSPGLQETQYF. The CDR3 coding sequence is TGTGCCAGCAGCCCCGGACTACAAGAGACCCAGTACTTC.